This T cell receptor (beta chain) is from a study of T cells in Graves' hyperthyroidism and ophthalmopathy. Overall study: The blood sample was taken at first diagnosis, before treatment began.

TCR beta CDR3 region amplification was performed from RNA transcripts. HTBI primers were employed in a first-round RT-PCR of the TCR CDR3. TCRdb re-called the multiplex PCR reads with MiXCR, one entry per CDR3 protein. The sample has about 570,000 distinct CDR3 sequences; 14% are singletons. Stable Graves' hyperthyroidism denoted no ophthalmopathy progression over 18 months. A patient was excluded if there was uncontrolled infection, other autoimmune disease, pregnancy or lactation. Each 10 ml fresh peripheral blood draw supplied the PBMCs. The CDR3 runs to 15 residues. The germline CDR1 and CDR2 sequences are DFQATT and SNEGSKA (reference sequence). Trimming cost V 0 bases and J 8 bases, with 17 bases left between them. This clonotype was seen at least ten times.

The sequencing sample was made of blood. The chain has TRBV20-1 and TRBJ2-1; D perhaps matches TRBD1 (6 bases). The origin of this receptor is a middle-aged woman with Graves' hyperthyroidism. The chain's CDR3 is CSARDLTGWGHEQFF. The CDR3 nucleotides are TGCAGTGCTAGAGATCTAACAGGGTGGGGGCATGAGCAGTTCTTC.